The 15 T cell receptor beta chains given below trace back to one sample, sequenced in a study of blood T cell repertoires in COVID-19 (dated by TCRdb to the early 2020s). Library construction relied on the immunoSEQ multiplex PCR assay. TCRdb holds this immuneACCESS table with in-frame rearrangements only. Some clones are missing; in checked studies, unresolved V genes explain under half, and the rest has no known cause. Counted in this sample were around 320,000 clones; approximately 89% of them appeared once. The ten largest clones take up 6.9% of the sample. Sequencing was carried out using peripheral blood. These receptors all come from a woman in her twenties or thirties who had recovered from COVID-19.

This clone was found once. The CDR3 spells CASSSRQGGFTDTQYF. In DNA, the CDR3 is TGTGCCAGTAGTAGTCGACAGGGAGGTTTCACAGATACGCAGTATTTT. The chain combines TRBV19 with TRBJ2-3; D might be TRBD1 (7 bases). Deletions cut 4 bases from V and 2 bases from J, with 16 bases between. The germline CDR1 and CDR2 sequences are LNHDA and SQIVND (reference sequence). This CDR3 comprises 16 residues. Drawing the rest from reference TRBV19 and TRBJ2-3, the complete variable domain is DGGITQSPKYLFRKEGQNVTLSCEQNLNHDAMYWYRQDPGQGLRLIYYSQIVNDFQKGDIAEGYSVSREKKESFPLTVTSAQKNPTAFYLCASSSRQGGFTDTQYFGPGTRLTVL.

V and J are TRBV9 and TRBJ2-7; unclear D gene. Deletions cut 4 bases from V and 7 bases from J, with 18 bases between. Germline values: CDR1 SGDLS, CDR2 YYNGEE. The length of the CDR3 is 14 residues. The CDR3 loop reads CASSLDIPPSEQYF. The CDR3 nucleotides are TGTGCCAGCAGCCTAGACATTCCCCCCTCGGAGCAGTACTTC.

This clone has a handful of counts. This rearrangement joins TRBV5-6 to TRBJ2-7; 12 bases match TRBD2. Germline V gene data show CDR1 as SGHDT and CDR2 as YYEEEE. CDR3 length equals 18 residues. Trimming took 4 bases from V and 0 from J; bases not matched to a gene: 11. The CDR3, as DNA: TGTGCCAGCAGCAGAGGACTAGCGGGGAGCCAGATCTCCTACGAGCAGTACTTC. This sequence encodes CASSRGLAGSQISYEQYF. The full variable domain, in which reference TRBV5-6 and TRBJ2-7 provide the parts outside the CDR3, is DAGVTQSPTHLIKTRGQQVTLRCSPKSGHDTVSWYQQALGQGPQFIFQYYEEEERQRGNFPDRFSGHQFPNYSSELNVNALLLGDSALYLCASSRGLAGSQISYEQYFGPGTRLTVT.

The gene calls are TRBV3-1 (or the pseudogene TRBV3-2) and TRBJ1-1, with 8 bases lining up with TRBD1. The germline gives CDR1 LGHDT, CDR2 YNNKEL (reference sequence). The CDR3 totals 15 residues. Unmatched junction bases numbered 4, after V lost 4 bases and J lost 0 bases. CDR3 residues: CASSRQGFMNTEAFF. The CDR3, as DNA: TGTGCCAGCAGCCGACAGGGGTTCATGAACACTGAAGCTTTCTTT.

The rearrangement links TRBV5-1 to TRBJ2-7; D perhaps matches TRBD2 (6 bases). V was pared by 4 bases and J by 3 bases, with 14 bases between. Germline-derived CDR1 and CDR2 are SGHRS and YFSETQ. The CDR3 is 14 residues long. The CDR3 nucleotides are TGCGCCAGCAGCCCGGGCGTTAGCGGCTACGAGCAGTACTTC. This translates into CASSPGVSGYEQYF. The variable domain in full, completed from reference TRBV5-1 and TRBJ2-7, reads KAGVTQTPRYLIKTRGQQVTLSCSPISGHRSVSWYQQTPGQGLQFLFEYFSETQRNKGNFPGRFSGRQFSNSRSEMNVSTLELGDSALYLCASSPGVSGYEQYFGPGTRLTVT.

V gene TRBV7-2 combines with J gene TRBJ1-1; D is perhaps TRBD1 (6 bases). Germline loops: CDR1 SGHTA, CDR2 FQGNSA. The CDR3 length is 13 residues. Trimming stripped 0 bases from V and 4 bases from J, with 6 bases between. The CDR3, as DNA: TGTGCCAGCAGCTTAGCCAGGGGCACTGAAGCTTTCTTT. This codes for CASSLARGTEAFF.

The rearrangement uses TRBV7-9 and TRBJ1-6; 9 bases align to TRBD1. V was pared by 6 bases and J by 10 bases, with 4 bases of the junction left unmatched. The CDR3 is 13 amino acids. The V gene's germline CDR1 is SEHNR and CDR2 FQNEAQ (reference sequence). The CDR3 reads CASSRQGGSPLHF. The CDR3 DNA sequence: TGTGCCAGCAGTCGACAGGGGGGATCACCCCTCCACTTT.

CDR3 amino acids: CASSFGQVEFF. The CDR3 DNA is TGTGCCAGCAGTTTTGGGCAGGTGGAGTTCTTC. This rearrangement joins TRBV27 to TRBJ2-1, with no clear D. The ends were cut back, 3 bases at V and 14 bases at J, with 11 bases in the middle. The germline V gene encodes CDR1 MNHEY and CDR2 SMNVEV (reference sequence). This CDR3 spans 11 amino acids.

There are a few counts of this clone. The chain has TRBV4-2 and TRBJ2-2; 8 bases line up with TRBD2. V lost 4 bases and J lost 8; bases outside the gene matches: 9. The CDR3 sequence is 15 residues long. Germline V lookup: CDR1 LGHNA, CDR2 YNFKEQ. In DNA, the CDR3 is TGTGCCAGCAGCCGACTTCGGGAGGGTGCAGGGGAGCTGTTTTTT. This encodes CASSRLREGAGELFF.

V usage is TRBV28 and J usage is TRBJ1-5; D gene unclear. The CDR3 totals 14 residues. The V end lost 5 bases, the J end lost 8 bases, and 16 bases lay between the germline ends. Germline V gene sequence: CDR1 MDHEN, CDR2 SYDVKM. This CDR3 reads CASSGLAGKEPQHF. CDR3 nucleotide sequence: TGTGCCAGCAGTGGCCTCGCGGGCAAGGAGCCCCAGCATTTT.

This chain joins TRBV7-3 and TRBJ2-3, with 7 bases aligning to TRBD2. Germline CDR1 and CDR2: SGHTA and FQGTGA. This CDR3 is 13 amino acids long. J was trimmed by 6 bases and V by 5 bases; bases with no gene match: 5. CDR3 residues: CASSAGVADTQYF. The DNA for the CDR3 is TGTGCCAGCAGCGCGGGGGTCGCGGATACGCAGTATTTT. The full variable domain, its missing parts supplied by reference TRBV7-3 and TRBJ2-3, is GAGVSQTPSNKVTEKGKYVELRCDPISGHTALYWYRQSLGQGPEFLIYFQGTGAADDSGLPNDRFFAVRPEGSVSTLKIQRTERGDSAVYLCASSAGVADTQYFGPGTRLTVL.

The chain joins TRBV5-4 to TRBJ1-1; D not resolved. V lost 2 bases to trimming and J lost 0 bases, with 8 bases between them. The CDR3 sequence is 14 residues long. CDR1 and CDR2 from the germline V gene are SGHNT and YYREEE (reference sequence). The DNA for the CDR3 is TGTGCCAGCAGCTTACGCGGTATGAACACTGAAGCTTTCTTT. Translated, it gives CASSLRGMNTEAFF.

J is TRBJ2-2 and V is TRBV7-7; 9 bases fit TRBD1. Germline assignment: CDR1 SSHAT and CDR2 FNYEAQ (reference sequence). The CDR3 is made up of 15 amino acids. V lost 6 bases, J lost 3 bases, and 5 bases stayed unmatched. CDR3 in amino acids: CASSSGTGHTGELFF. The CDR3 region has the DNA TGTGCCAGCAGTTCCGGGACAGGGCACACCGGGGAGCTGTTTTTT.

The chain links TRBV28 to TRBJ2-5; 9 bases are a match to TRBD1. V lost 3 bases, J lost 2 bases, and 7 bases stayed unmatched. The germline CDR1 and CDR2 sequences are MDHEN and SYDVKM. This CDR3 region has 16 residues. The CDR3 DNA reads TGTGCCAGCAGTTTTACACAGGGGGCCCCGCAAGAGACCCAGTACTTC. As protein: CASSFTQGAPQETQYF.

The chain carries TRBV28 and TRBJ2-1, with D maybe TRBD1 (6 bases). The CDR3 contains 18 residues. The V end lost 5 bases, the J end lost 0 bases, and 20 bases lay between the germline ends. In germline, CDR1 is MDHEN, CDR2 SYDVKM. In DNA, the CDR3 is TGTGCCAGCAGTCAAACTATAGACCTGGACAGCTCCTACAATGAGCAGTTCTTC. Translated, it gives CASSQTIDLDSSYNEQFF.